A selection of T cell receptor beta chains follows, all from one sample in a study of response to subunit inactivated influenza vaccine. One entry per CDR3 protein, called by TCRdb with MiXCR from the RT-PCR reads. This sample has 550,000 to 600,000 distinct CDR3 sequences, with 10% to 15% found just once. This specimen was PBMCs from blood, taken on the day of vaccination. These receptors all stem from a man between 50 and 59 years old who received an inactivated influenza vaccine. Both conserved end residues are trimmed from each CDR3. Each record gives: CDR3 protein, V gene, CDR3 length, J gene.

CDR3aa: ASSYDRNYYEQY
v_gene: TRBV27
len: 12
j_gene: TRBJ2-7

CDR3aa: ASRRAGTYEQY
v_gene: TRBV7-9
len: 11
j_gene: TRBJ2-7

CDR3aa: AISEPGTAGGSYT
v_gene: TRBV10-3
len: 13
j_gene: TRBJ1-2

CDR3aa: ASSLVVGGTNEQF
v_gene: TRBV12-3/TRBV12-4
len: 13
j_gene: TRBJ2-1

CDR3aa: ASSYSRGTGVNGYT
v_gene: TRBV6-5
len: 14
j_gene: TRBJ1-2

CDR3aa: ASSPPAGQGTYEQY
v_gene: TRBV18
len: 14
j_gene: TRBJ2-7

CDR3aa: ASSRAFTGELF
v_gene: TRBV12-3/TRBV12-4
len: 11
j_gene: TRBJ2-2

CDR3aa: ASSGTAPAPYEQY
v_gene: TRBV12-3/TRBV12-4
len: 13
j_gene: TRBJ2-7

CDR3aa: ASSYGTSGAQGQF
v_gene: TRBV5-1
len: 13
j_gene: TRBJ2-1

CDR3aa: ASSPGQASISYEQY
v_gene: TRBV5-1
len: 14
j_gene: TRBJ2-7

CDR3aa: ASSLGSWAGSYEQY
v_gene: TRBV5-1
len: 14
j_gene: TRBJ2-7

CDR3aa: SVGGWGTDTEAF
v_gene: TRBV29-1
len: 12
j_gene: TRBJ1-1

CDR3aa: ATSDWGTGGTGELF
v_gene: TRBV24-1
len: 14
j_gene: TRBJ2-2

CDR3aa: ASSLWTSRGETQY
v_gene: TRBV11-2
len: 13
j_gene: TRBJ2-5

CDR3aa: ASSQVFDSLYEQY
v_gene: TRBV4-3
len: 13
j_gene: TRBJ2-7

CDR3aa: SVELDRSYEQY
v_gene: TRBV29-1
len: 11
j_gene: TRBJ2-7

CDR3aa: ASSRGFSYNEQF
v_gene: TRBV19
len: 12
j_gene: TRBJ2-1

CDR3aa: ASSAGLNTEVF
v_gene: TRBV5-1
len: 11
j_gene: TRBJ1-1

CDR3aa: ASSQDWGQGYEQY
v_gene: TRBV4-3
len: 13
j_gene: TRBJ2-7

CDR3aa: ASSPDVGELF
v_gene: TRBV5-4
len: 10
j_gene: TRBJ2-2

CDR3aa: ASSQDNVQPQH
v_gene: TRBV4-1
len: 11
j_gene: TRBJ1-5

CDR3aa: ASSLVLTGELF
v_gene: TRBV5-1
len: 11
j_gene: TRBJ2-2

CDR3aa: ASSLVPGTYNEQF
v_gene: TRBV5-1
len: 13
j_gene: TRBJ2-1

CDR3aa: ASSEPRGVQY
v_gene: TRBV10-1
len: 10
j_gene: TRBJ2-3

CDR3aa: ASSRPLAGLTGELF
v_gene: TRBV7-9
len: 14
j_gene: TRBJ2-2

CDR3aa: ASSQGQGAIVNEQF
v_gene: TRBV5-5
len: 14
j_gene: TRBJ2-1

CDR3aa: ASSLGGATGTQY
v_gene: TRBV7-2
len: 12
j_gene: TRBJ2-3

CDR3aa: ASSQDLRQPQH
v_gene: TRBV3-1
len: 11
j_gene: TRBJ1-5

CDR3aa: ASPPRGIADTQY
v_gene: TRBV7-9
len: 12
j_gene: TRBJ2-3

CDR3aa: SVSRSTVNTEAF
v_gene: TRBV20-1
len: 12
j_gene: TRBJ1-1

CDR3aa: ASRGAGAFTDTQY
v_gene: TRBV10-2
len: 13
j_gene: TRBJ2-3

CDR3aa: ASSQEYEETGELF
v_gene: TRBV4-3
len: 13
j_gene: TRBJ2-2

CDR3aa: ASSEPQGINHEQY
v_gene: TRBV6-1
len: 13
j_gene: TRBJ2-7

CDR3aa: ASSGKGAFREQY
v_gene: TRBV6-1
len: 12
j_gene: TRBJ2-7

CDR3aa: SARAGVAGGADTQY
v_gene: TRBV20-1
len: 14
j_gene: TRBJ2-3

CDR3aa: AISGRGMNTEAF
v_gene: TRBV10-3
len: 12
j_gene: TRBJ1-1

CDR3aa: ASSEQGPTSNQPQH
v_gene: TRBV6-1
len: 14
j_gene: TRBJ1-5

CDR3aa: ASSQGTTGAYEQY
v_gene: TRBV4-1
len: 13
j_gene: TRBJ2-7

CDR3aa: ASSVLTGRLVTEAF
v_gene: TRBV21-1
len: 14
j_gene: TRBJ1-1

CDR3aa: ASSRFEGGSSYEQY
v_gene: TRBV3-1
len: 14
j_gene: TRBJ2-7

CDR3aa: ASSPSGTPNTGELF
v_gene: TRBV28
len: 14
j_gene: TRBJ2-2

CDR3aa: SVTPSGGGFSYNEQF
v_gene: TRBV29-1
len: 15
j_gene: TRBJ2-1

CDR3aa: ASSLVGSFHEQY
v_gene: TRBV7-2
len: 12
j_gene: TRBJ2-7

CDR3aa: ASSFSGVAEAF
v_gene: TRBV5-1
len: 11
j_gene: TRBJ1-1

CDR3aa: ASSWGSQTGELF
v_gene: TRBV12-3/TRBV12-4
len: 12
j_gene: TRBJ2-2

CDR3aa: ASSYSAGTGGSGNTIY
v_gene: TRBV6-5
len: 16
j_gene: TRBJ1-3

CDR3aa: ASSLEGALTGGFEQF
v_gene: TRBV11-2
len: 15
j_gene: TRBJ2-1

CDR3aa: ASSRRPSHSNQPQH
v_gene: TRBV6-1
len: 14
j_gene: TRBJ1-5

CDR3aa: ATQDDRGTNTIY
v_gene: TRBV10-3
len: 12
j_gene: TRBJ1-3

CDR3aa: SVVPSFLDNEQF
v_gene: TRBV29-1
len: 12
j_gene: TRBJ2-1

CDR3aa: ASSLGPDQGEKLF
v_gene: TRBV7-2
len: 13
j_gene: TRBJ1-4